This is a list of T cell receptor beta chains from one sample in a study of T cells after yellow fever vaccination. TCRdb itself ran the 5' RACE reads through MiXCR, one entry per CDR3 protein. The data hold 250,000 to 400,000 distinct CDR3 sequences, with roughly 4% observed a single time. Specimen: PBMCs, collected 5 days after the yellow fever booster vaccination. These receptors were obtained from a man aged 18 to 35 who received the YFV17D yellow fever vaccine. Both conserved end residues are part of each CDR3.

len: 15
v_gene: TRBV5-4
j_gene: TRBJ1-1
CDR3aa: CASSSPGQGQTEAFF

len: 14
v_gene: TRBV6-5
j_gene: TRBJ1-4
CDR3aa: CASRMTGSGEKLFF

len: 14
v_gene: TRBV27
j_gene: TRBJ2-5
CDR3aa: CASSLRTGLETQYF

len: 14
v_gene: TRBV7-2
j_gene: TRBJ2-2
CDR3aa: CASGVGWGAGELFF

len: 14
v_gene: TRBV7-3
j_gene: TRBJ2-1
CDR3aa: CASSQTRGGNEQFF

len: 15
v_gene: TRBV6-5
j_gene: TRBJ1-5
CDR3aa: CASRMDRHGNQPQHF

len: 16
v_gene: TRBV6-1
j_gene: TRBJ2-2
CDR3aa: CASTHRQAANTGELFF

len: 12
v_gene: TRBV12-3/TRBV12-4
j_gene: TRBJ1-6
CDR3aa: CASSLSGGPLHF

len: 14
v_gene: TRBV7-2
j_gene: TRBJ2-7
CDR3aa: CASSSSGRNYEQYF

len: 14
v_gene: TRBV7-2
j_gene: TRBJ1-2
CDR3aa: CASSLSGLNYGYTF

len: 13
v_gene: TRBV12-3/TRBV12-4
j_gene: TRBJ1-5
CDR3aa: CASSFPGGRPQHF

len: 14
v_gene: TRBV20-1
j_gene: TRBJ1-6
CDR3aa: CSAKNSANNSPLHF

len: 14
v_gene: TRBV5-1
j_gene: TRBJ2-1
CDR3aa: CASSLNRRYNEQFF

len: 14
v_gene: TRBV6-2/TRBV6-3
j_gene: TRBJ2-1
CDR3aa: CASSSGTGINEQFF

len: 15
v_gene: TRBV18
j_gene: TRBJ2-3
CDR3aa: CASSLRTAAPDTQYF

len: 12
v_gene: TRBV29-1
j_gene: TRBJ1-2
CDR3aa: CSVLTDYYGYTF

len: 19
v_gene: TRBV2
j_gene: TRBJ2-6
CDR3aa: CASSEGGQGFYSGANVLTF

len: 13
v_gene: TRBV7-9
j_gene: TRBJ1-1
CDR3aa: CASSPETGFEAFF

len: 14
v_gene: TRBV6-4
j_gene: TRBJ1-5
CDR3aa: CASSAGPGLQPQHF

len: 11
v_gene: TRBV5-1
j_gene: TRBJ2-2
CDR3aa: CASSRSRELFF

len: 12
v_gene: TRBV19
j_gene: TRBJ1-2
CDR3aa: CASSTGRYGYTF

len: 14
v_gene: TRBV4-3
j_gene: TRBJ2-3
CDR3aa: CASSLDSQADTQYF